This T cell receptor (beta chain) is from a study of shared clonotypes between healthy human individuals. The naive CD8 population came from CD45RO-negative cells selected for CCR7, without terminally differentiated effector memory CD45RA+ cells. Donors were Caucasian adults residing in Nashville, Tennessee, USA. Libraries were prepared by immunoSEQ multiplex PCR; TCRdb keeps only in-frame clonotypes and omits some of them. The sample shows hundreds of thousands of clones, around 95% of them seen only once. The CDR3 sequence is 15 residues long. After removal of 0 bases from V and 3 bases from J, the junction contained 4 bases not matched to a gene. Germline V gene sequence: CDR1 SGHRS, CDR2 YFSETQ.

The TCR comes from a woman aged 25 to 39 in good health. Sequenced input: naive CD8+ T cells sorted from blood. The chain is built from TRBV5-1 and TRBJ2-7, with 9 bases matching TRBD1. CDR3 region: CASSLGQGVRYEQYF. CDR3 coding DNA: TGCGCCAGCAGCTTGGGACAGGGGGTCCGCTACGAGCAGTACTTC.